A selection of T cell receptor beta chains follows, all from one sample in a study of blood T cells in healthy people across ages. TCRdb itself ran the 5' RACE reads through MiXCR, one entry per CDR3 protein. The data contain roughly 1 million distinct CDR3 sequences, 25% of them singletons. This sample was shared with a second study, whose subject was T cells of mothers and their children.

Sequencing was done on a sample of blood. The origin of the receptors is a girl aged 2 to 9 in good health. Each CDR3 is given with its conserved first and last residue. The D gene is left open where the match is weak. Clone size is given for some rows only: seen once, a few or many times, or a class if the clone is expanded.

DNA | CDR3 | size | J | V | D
TGTGCCAGCAGCCCGACGCGGGCAGGGGGGGGTAAACTGTTTTTT | CASSPTRAGGGKLFF | few | TRBJ1-4 | TRBV7-2 | TRBD1
TGTGCCATCAGTGACAGTCAGATAAATCAGCCCCAGCATTTT | CAISDSQINQPQHF | . | TRBJ1-5 | TRBV10-3 | .
TGTGCCAGCAGCTTACGTCCCGGAAACACCATATATTTT | CASSLRPGNTIYF | few | TRBJ1-3 | TRBV7-6 | .
TGTGCCATCAGTGAGACAGGGAACGAGCAGTACTTC | CAISETGNEQYF | few | TRBJ2-7 | TRBV10-3 | .
TGCGCCAGCAGCCAGCGGGGGGTCCAAGAGACCCAGTACTTC | CASSQRGVQETQYF | few | TRBJ2-5 | TRBV4-3 | TRBD2
TGTGCCAGCAGCTTCCCTAACACTGAAGCTTTCTTT | CASSFPNTEAFF | many | TRBJ1-1 | TRBV12-3/TRBV12-4 | .
TGCAGCGTTGGCAGCTACTACGAGCAGTACTTC | CSVGSYYEQYF | few | TRBJ2-7 | TRBV29-1 | .
TGTGCCAGCAGCCAAGTGGCGGGAGTCGCAGATACGCAGTATTTT | CASSQVAGVADTQYF | few | TRBJ2-3 | TRBV4-2 | TRBD2
TGTGCCAGCAGCTTAGTGACGTCAATACCGGCGAATGAGCAGTTCTTC | CASSLVTSIPANEQFF | . | TRBJ2-1 | TRBV7-9 | .
TGTGCCAGCAGTTTAGGACAGCACCAATTTTCCTCTGGAAACACCATATATTTT | CASSLGQHQFSSGNTIYF | . | TRBJ1-3 | TRBV12-3/TRBV12-4 | .
TGCGCCAGCAGTGTTGGCGTAGGGAATTCACCCCTCCACTTT | CASSVGVGNSPLHF | . | TRBJ1-6 | TRBV10-1 | .
TGTGCCAGCAGTCCCACCTGGGCTGGAGACGCCCAGTACTTC | CASSPTWAGDAQYF | . | TRBJ2-5 | TRBV6-5 | .
TGTGCCAGCAGCGGAGGCACTTTCACAAATACGCAGTATTTT | CASSGGTFTNTQYF | . | TRBJ2-3 | TRBV2 | .
TGTGCCGGGGGGGACACTGAAGCTTTCTTT | CAGGDTEAFF | . | TRBJ1-1 | TRBV28 | .
TGCGCCAGCAGCCACTGGACAGGGGGAACCGGGGAGCTGTTTTTT | CASSHWTGGTGELFF | . | TRBJ2-2 | TRBV4-1 | TRBD1
TGCAGCGCTGGGGGGGGAGGACCTCAAGAGACCCAGTACTTC | CSAGGGGPQETQYF | few | TRBJ2-5 | TRBV29-1 | TRBD2
TGTGCCAGCAGCTTATTCGGGGGTGTACGACGGGAGACCCAGTACTTC | CASSLFGGVRRETQYF | . | TRBJ2-5 | TRBV7-9 | .
TGTGCCAGCCGGGGCGGGGGCTCAAACATTCAGTACTTC | CASRGGGSNIQYF | few | TRBJ2-4 | TRBV2 | .
TGTGCCAGCAGCCGCATCCAAGAGACCCAGTACTTC | CASSRIQETQYF | many | TRBJ2-5 | TRBV7-2 | .
TGTGCCAGCAGCCTTAGGGGGATGGCAGATACGCAGTATTTT | CASSLRGMADTQYF | . | TRBJ2-3 | TRBV7-3 | .
TGTGCCAGCAGTTTAGGTGGGGCCCTTGCTGACATTCAGTACTTC | CASSLGGALADIQYF | . | TRBJ2-4 | TRBV12-3/TRBV12-4 | .
TGCAGTGCTACACACACTAGCGACGATACGCAGTATTTT | CSATHTSDDTQYF | . | TRBJ2-3 | TRBV20-1 | TRBD2
TGTGCCAGCAGGTTCACCACCGGGGAGCTGTTTTTT | CASRFTTGELFF | . | TRBJ2-2 | TRBV6-6 | .
TGCGCCAGCAGCCCCGTTGCCGGATCGAACACCGGGGAGCTGTTTTTT | CASSPVAGSNTGELFF | . | TRBJ2-2 | TRBV5-1 | .
TGTGCCAGCAGATCACAAGAGACCCAGTACTTC | CASRSQETQYF | many | TRBJ2-5 | TRBV2 | .
TGCAGTGCTAGAGCGGCGACGGACGAGCAGTACTTC | CSARAATDEQYF | . | TRBJ2-7 | TRBV20-1 | .
TGTGCCAGCAGTTACTATCCGGGGGCGAGTGAAAAACTGTTTTTT | CASSYYPGASEKLFF | . | TRBJ1-4 | TRBV6-5 | .
TGTGCCAGCAGCTTAGTGCACGGGGCCTACGAGCAGTACTTC | CASSLVHGAYEQYF | few | TRBJ2-7 | TRBV7-2 | .
TGTGCCAGCAGCTTATTAGGGACTGGGAACACCGGGGGGCTGTTTTTT | CASSLLGTGNTGGLFF | . | TRBJ2-2 | TRBV7-3 | .
TGTGCCAGCAACTATACCGGGACAGGGAAGACAGATACGCAGTATTTT | CASNYTGTGKTDTQYF | . | TRBJ2-3 | TRBV28 | TRBD1
TGCAGTGCTAGCTTCCAGTCCCCACTTCAGGAGCAGTTCTTC | CSASFQSPLQEQFF | . | TRBJ2-1 | TRBV20-1 | .
TGTGCCAGCAGCCCCCGGGGGGCGGGCTCCTACAATGAGCAGTTCTTC | CASSPRGAGSYNEQFF | . | TRBJ2-1 | TRBV14 | .
TGCAGTGCTAGAGATGCTAGCGCGATCACAGATACGCAGTATTTT | CSARDASAITDTQYF | . | TRBJ2-3 | TRBV20-1 | .
TGTGCCAGTCAGCACCCGGGCGGTCAGCCCCAGCATTTT | CASQHPGGQPQHF | few | TRBJ1-5 | TRBV19 | .
TGCAGCGCCCCGAGTAGCGGGCGCAATGAGCAGTTCTTC | CSAPSSGRNEQFF | few | TRBJ2-1 | TRBV29-1 | TRBD2
TGCAGTGCTAGAGAGGGGACAGGGGTCTATGGCTACACCTTC | CSAREGTGVYGYTF | . | TRBJ1-2 | TRBV20-1 | TRBD1
TGTGCCAGCAGTTTCTCGGGGTTCGAGACCCAGTACTTC | CASSFSGFETQYF | . | TRBJ2-5 | TRBV28 | .
TGTGCCAGCAGCCTGAGCGGGAGAGGAGGCGGGGAGCTGTTTTTT | CASSLSGRGGGELFF | . | TRBJ2-2 | TRBV3-1 | TRBD2
TGCAGTGCTAGAGATTGGAGCGAAGTGCAGTACTTC | CSARDWSEVQYF | . | TRBJ2-7 | TRBV20-1 | .
TGTGCCAGCAGTTACTCGGTTGGGGTGGGAGGGAGTGAAGCTTTCTTT | CASSYSVGVGGSEAFF | . | TRBJ1-1 | TRBV6-5 | .
TGTGCCGGCAGTGAGAGTTGGTATGAGCAGTTCTTC | CAGSESWYEQFF | . | TRBJ2-1 | TRBV25-1 | .
TGTGCCAGCAGCAGCTCCGGGACTAGTTCCACCGGGGAGCTGTTTTTT | CASSSSGTSSTGELFF | few | TRBJ2-2 | TRBV12-3/TRBV12-4 | TRBD2
TGTGCCAGCAGGTCGGACCTGGGGGGCATTCAGTACTTC | CASRSDLGGIQYF | . | TRBJ2-4 | TRBV2 | .
TGCAGCGTTGCAATCTCAGGGGCTGGAAACATTCAGTACTTC | CSVAISGAGNIQYF | . | TRBJ2-4 | TRBV29-1 | .
TGTGCCAGCAGCGTAGAAGATGGGGGGCAGGAGACCCAGTACTTC | CASSVEDGGQETQYF | few | TRBJ2-5 | TRBV9 | .
TGTGCCAGCAGTACGATAGTGGACTCCTACGAGCAGTACTTC | CASSTIVDSYEQYF | few | TRBJ2-7 | TRBV6-2/TRBV6-3 | .
TGTGCCAGCAGCTTTCCTAGCGGGACGGAGACCCAGTACTTC | CASSFPSGTETQYF | few | TRBJ2-5 | TRBV11-2 | TRBD2
TGTGCCAGCTTTCCCCACAGTCTTGAAGTTAACGGGGAGCTGTTTTTT | CASFPHSLEVNGELFF | . | TRBJ2-2 | TRBV6-2/TRBV6-3 | .